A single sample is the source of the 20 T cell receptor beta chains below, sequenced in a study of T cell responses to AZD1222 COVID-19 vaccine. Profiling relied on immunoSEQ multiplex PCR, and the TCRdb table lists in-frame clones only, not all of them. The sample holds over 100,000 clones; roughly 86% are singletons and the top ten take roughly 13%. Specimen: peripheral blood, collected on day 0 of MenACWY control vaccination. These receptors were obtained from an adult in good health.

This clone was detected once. The CDR3 region has the DNA TGTGCCACCAGTGATTGGGGACTGAACTATGGCTACACCTTC. Encoded protein: CATSDWGLNYGYTF. The chain is built from TRBV24-1 and TRBJ1-2, with D possibly being TRBD1 (5 bases). The V gene lost 2 bases and the J gene lost 2 bases, with 8 bases spanning the gap. The CDR3 consists of 14 residues. Germline assignment: CDR1 KGHDR and CDR2 SFDVKD.

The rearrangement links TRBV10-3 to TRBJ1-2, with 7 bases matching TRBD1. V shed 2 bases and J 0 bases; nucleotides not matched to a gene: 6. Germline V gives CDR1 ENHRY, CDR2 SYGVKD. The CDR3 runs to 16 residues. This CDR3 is CAISEIGGSPNYGYTF. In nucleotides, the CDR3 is TGTGCCATCAGTGAGATAGGGGGCTCCCCTAACTATGGCTACACCTTC.

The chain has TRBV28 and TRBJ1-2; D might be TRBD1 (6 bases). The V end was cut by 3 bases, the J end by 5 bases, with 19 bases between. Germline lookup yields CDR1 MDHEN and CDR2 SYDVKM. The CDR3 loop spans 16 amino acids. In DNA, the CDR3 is TGTGCCAGCAGTTTGACCGGCAGGGGCCTTGGGTATGGCTACACCTTC. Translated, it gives CASSLTGRGLGYGYTF.

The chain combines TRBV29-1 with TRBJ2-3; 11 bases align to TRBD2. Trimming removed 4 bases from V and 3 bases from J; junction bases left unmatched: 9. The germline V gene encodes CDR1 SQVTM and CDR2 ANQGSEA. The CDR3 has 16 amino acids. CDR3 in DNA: TGCAGCGTTGCCCATGGACTAGCGGGTGGGACAGATACGCAGTATTTT. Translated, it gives CSVAHGLAGGTDTQYF.

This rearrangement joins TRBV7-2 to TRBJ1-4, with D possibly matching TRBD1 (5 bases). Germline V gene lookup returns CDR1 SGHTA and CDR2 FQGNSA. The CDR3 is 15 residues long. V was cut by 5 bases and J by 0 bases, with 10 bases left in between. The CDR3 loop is CASSPLGATNEKLFF. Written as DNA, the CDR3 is TGTGCCAGCAGCCCGTTGGGGGCAACTAATGAAAAACTGTTTTTT.

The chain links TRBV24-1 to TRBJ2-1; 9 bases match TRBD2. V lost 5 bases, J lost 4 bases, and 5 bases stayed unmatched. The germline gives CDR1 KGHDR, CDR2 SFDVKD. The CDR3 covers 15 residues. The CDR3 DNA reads TGTGCCACCAGTGCAGGGCTAGCGGGATACAATGAGCAGTTCTTC. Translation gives CATSAGLAGYNEQFF.

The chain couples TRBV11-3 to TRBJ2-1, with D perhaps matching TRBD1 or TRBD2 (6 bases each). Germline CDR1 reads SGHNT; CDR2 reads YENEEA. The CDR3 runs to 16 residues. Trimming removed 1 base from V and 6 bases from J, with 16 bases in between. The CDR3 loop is CASSLVGGRVGNEQFF. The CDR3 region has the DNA TGTGCCAGCAGCTTAGTTGGGGGGCGTGTAGGCAATGAGCAGTTCTTC.

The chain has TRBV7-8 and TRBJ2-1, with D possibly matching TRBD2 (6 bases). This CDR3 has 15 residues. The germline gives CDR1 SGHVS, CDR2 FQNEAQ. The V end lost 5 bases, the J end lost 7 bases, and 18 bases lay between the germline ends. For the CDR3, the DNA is TGTGCCAGCAGCCTCGCGGCGCGGGGAGCGAATGAGCAGTTCTTC. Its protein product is CASSLAARGANEQFF.

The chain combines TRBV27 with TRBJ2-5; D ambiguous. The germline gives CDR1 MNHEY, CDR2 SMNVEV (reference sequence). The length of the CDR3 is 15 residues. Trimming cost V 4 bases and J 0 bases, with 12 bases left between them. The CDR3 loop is CASSSGVVDQETQYF. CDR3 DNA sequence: TGTGCCAGCAGTTCGGGCGTTGTAGACCAAGAGACCCAGTACTTC.

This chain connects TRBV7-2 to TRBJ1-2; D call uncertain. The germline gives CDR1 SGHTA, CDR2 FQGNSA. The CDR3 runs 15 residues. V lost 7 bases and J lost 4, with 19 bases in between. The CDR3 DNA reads TGTGCCAGCATCCCCGGTGGACCTAATACCTATGGCTACACCTTC. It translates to CASIPGGPNTYGYTF.

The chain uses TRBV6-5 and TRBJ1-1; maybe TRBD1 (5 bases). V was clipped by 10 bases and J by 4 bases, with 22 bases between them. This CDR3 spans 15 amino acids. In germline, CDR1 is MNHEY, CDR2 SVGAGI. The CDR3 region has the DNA TGTGCCACCTTCCTTGGGGCGAGGTGGGGCACTGAAGCTTTCTTT. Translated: CATFLGARWGTEAFF.

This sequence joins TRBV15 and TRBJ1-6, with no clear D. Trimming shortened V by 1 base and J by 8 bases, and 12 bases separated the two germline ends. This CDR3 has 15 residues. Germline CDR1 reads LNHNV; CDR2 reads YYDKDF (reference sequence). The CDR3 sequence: CATSRVSATYSPLHF. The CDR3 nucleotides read TGTGCCACCAGCAGAGTTAGCGCCACCTATTCACCCCTCCACTTT.

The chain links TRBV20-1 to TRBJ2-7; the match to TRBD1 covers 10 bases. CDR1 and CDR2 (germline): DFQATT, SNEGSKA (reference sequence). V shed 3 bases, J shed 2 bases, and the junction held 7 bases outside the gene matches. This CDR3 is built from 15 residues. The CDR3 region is CSASLGTGDPYEQYF. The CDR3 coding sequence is TGCAGTGCTAGTTTGGGGACAGGGGACCCCTACGAGCAGTACTTC.

For the CDR3, the DNA is TGTGCTAGTGGTTTGGTTCCCGGGCAGCTAATGAACACTGAAGCTTTCTTT. Its protein is CASGLVPGQLMNTEAFF. The chain recombines TRBV12-5 with TRBJ1-1; no clear D. Trimming left V 0 bases short and J 0 bases short, with 14 bases between. Per the germline V gene, CDR1 is LGHNT and CDR2 is FRNRAP. This CDR3 has 17 residues.

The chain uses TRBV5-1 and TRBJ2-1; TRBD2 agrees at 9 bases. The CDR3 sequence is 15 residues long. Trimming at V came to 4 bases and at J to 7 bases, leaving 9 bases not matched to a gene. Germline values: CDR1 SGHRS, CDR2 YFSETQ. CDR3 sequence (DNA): TGCGCCAGCAGCCTTATGGCGGGAGGGGAAAATGAGCAGTTCTTC. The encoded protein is CASSLMAGGENEQFF. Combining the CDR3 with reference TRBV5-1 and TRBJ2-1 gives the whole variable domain KAGVTQTPRYLIKTRGQQVTLSCSPISGHRSVSWYQQTPGQGLQFLFEYFSETQRNKGNFPGRFSGRQFSNSRSEMNVSTLELGDSALYLCASSLMAGGENEQFFGPGTRLTVL.

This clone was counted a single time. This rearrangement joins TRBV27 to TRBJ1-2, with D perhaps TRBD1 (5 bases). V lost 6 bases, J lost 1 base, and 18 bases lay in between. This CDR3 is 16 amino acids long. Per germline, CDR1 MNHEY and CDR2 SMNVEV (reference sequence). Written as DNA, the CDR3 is TGTGCCAGCAGCCGCGGGATGGCAGGACATAACTATGGCTACACCTTC. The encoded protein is CASSRGMAGHNYGYTF.

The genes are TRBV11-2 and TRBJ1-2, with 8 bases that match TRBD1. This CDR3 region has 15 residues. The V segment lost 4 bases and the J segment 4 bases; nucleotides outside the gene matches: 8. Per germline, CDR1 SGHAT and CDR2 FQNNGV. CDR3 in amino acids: CASSYTGGVGYGYTF. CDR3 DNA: TGTGCCAGCAGCTACACAGGGGGGGTAGGCTATGGCTACACCTTC.

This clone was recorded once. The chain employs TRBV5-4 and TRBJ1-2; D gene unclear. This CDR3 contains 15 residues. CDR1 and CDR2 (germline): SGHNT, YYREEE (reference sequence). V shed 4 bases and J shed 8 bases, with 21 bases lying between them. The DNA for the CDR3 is TGTGCCAGCAGCACCCTGACGGACTCCCTTGGGGGCTACACCTTC. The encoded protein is CASSTLTDSLGGYTF.

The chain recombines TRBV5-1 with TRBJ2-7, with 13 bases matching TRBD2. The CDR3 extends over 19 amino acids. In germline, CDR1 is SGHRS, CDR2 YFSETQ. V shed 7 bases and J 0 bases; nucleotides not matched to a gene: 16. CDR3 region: CASGLTRTSGSRVSYEQYF. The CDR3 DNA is TGCGCCAGCGGACTGACTCGGACTAGCGGGAGTAGGGTCTCCTACGAGCAGTACTTC. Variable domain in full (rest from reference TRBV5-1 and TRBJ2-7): KAGVTQTPRYLIKTRGQQVTLSCSPISGHRSVSWYQQTPGQGLQFLFEYFSETQRNKGNFPGRFSGRQFSNSRSEMNVSTLELGDSALYLCASGLTRTSGSRVSYEQYFGPGTRLTVT.

This CDR3 reads CASSLRGSRQETQYF. As DNA, the CDR3 is TGCGCCAGCAGCTTGAGGGGAAGTCGGCAAGAGACCCAGTACTTC. This sequence joins TRBV5-1 and TRBJ2-5; a possible D gene is TRBD1 (5 bases). Trimming took 1 base from V and 2 from J, leaving 12 bases between them. This CDR3 comprises 15 residues. Germline CDR1 reads SGHRS; CDR2 reads YFSETQ.